A selection of T cell receptor beta chains follows, all from one sample in a study of control samples from healthy donors and cancer patients. The repertoire was sequenced with immunoSEQ multiplex PCR; TCRdb's copy has only in-frame clones and lacks some. Of about 120,000 clones in the sample, around nine tenths are singletons; the top ten hold 4.5% to 7%. The sample consisted of blood. These receptors came from a man younger than 35 in good health. CDR3s include the opening cysteine and the closing phenylalanine or tryptophan. A D gene is named only where the DNA matches it firmly. Expanded clones are given a class, and other clones once, few, many or no size at all.

DNA	CDR3	size	V	J	length	D
TGTGCCAGCAGCTTGGGTGGCAGGGTACTCGGCCTCCAAGAGACCCAGTACTTC	CASSLGGRVLGLQETQYF	NA	TRBV5-4	TRBJ2-5	18	NA
TGCGCCAGCAGCTCCGGAGAGGTCGAAGAGACCCAGTACTTC	CASSSGEVEETQYF	NA	TRBV5-1	TRBJ2-5	14	NA
TGCGCCAGCGGCCGGGACAGGGGATCCTACGAGCAGTACTTC	CASGRDRGSYEQYF	NA	TRBV5-1	TRBJ2-7	14	TRBD1
TGTGCCTGGACTGAGATGACAAACACCGGGGAGCTGTTTTTT	CAWTEMTNTGELFF	NA	TRBV30	TRBJ2-2	14	NA
TGTGCCAGCAGCTCACCTCCGGGACACGAGCAGTTCTTC	CASSSPPGHEQFF	NA	TRBV5-4	TRBJ2-1	13	NA
TGCGCCAGCAGCTCACTTCAGGTTGCCGGGGAGCTGTTTTTT	CASSSLQVAGELFF	NA	TRBV5-1	TRBJ2-2	14	NA
TGCGCCAGCAGCCCAGAATTACCGGGTGCTAACTATGGCTACACCTTC	CASSPELPGANYGYTF	NA	TRBV4-1	TRBJ1-2	16	NA
TGTGCCAGCACCCCATCGGGAGGGCGCACAGATACGCAGTATTTT	CASTPSGGRTDTQYF	once	TRBV5-4	TRBJ2-3	15	TRBD2
TGCGCCAGCAGCCCGGGACAGCTCATGACCTTGGGGGGCGAGCAGTACTTC	CASSPGQLMTLGGEQYF	NA	TRBV5-1	TRBJ2-7	17	NA
TGTGCCAGCAGCTTTATGAGCGGGAAAGTCTATGGCTACACCTTC	CASSFMSGKVYGYTF	NA	TRBV11-3	TRBJ1-2	15	NA
TGTGCCAGCAGCGTGAGGTCGGAGCGGATTCGGAATGAGCAGTTCTTC	CASSVRSERIRNEQFF	NA	TRBV9	TRBJ2-1	16	NA
TGTGCCACCTGGTCAGGGAGGAACAATCAGCCCCAGCATTTT	CATWSGRNNQPQHF	once	TRBV24-1	TRBJ1-5	14	NA
TGTGCCAGCGGGGTAGGGGCTACGGAATCACCCCTCCACTTT	CASGVGATESPLHF	NA	TRBV9	TRBJ1-6	14	NA
TGTGCCAGCAGCTCAAGACTAGCGGGGGGGGTCTACAATGAGCAGTTCTTC	CASSSRLAGGVYNEQFF	NA	TRBV7-6	TRBJ2-1	17	TRBD2
TGTGCCAGCAGTGCCCAGGGTGGAACGCAGTATTTT	CASSAQGGTQYF	NA	TRBV25-1	TRBJ2-3	12	NA
TGTGCCAGCCGACAGGGGGCGGATAGTTCACCCCTCCACTTT	CASRQGADSSPLHF	once	TRBV5-4	TRBJ1-6	14	TRBD1
TGTGCCGTGTCTCGGGGGGCCTTATACAATGAGCAGTTCTTC	CAVSRGALYNEQFF	NA	TRBV27	TRBJ2-1	14	NA
TGTGCCAGCACAGGACTGCGGGGGAACACCATATATTTT	CASTGLRGNTIYF	NA	TRBV7-3	TRBJ1-3	13	NA
TGTGCCAGCAGTGAAGCGCACACCCCCAGGCCTGGAAACACCATATATTTT	CASSEAHTPRPGNTIYF	NA	TRBV6-1	TRBJ1-3	17	NA
TGCAGCGTTGCCGGGACAGGGATTTTCGGAGCTTTCTTT	CSVAGTGIFGAFF	once	TRBV29-1	TRBJ1-1	13	TRBD1
TGTGCCAGCAGCACCCGGACAGATTATAATGAAAAACTGTTTTTT	CASSTRTDYNEKLFF	NA	TRBV11-2	TRBJ1-4	15	NA
TGTGCCAGCAGGGCATCGGGGTTCGGGTACAATGAGCAGTTCTTC	CASRASGFGYNEQFF	NA	TRBV2	TRBJ2-1	15	NA
TGTGCCAGCAGTTTAGCCTCTAACTATGGCTACACCTTC	CASSLASNYGYTF	NA	TRBV12-3/TRBV12-4	TRBJ1-2	13	NA
TGTGCCAGCAGCAGAGGGACTAGCGGGCTACCGTCTGATTTAGCCAAAAACATTCAGTACTTC	CASSRGTSGLPSDLAKNIQYF	NA	TRBV7-3	TRBJ2-4	21	TRBD2
TGTGCCAGCAGCCCGGGGGGTCTTATCTATACCGGGGAGCTGTTTTTT	CASSPGGLIYTGELFF	NA	TRBV5-6	TRBJ2-2	16	TRBD2
TGCGCCAGCACAAGGGGGGGGGCAGAGACCCAGTACTTC	CASTRGGAETQYF	NA	TRBV5-1	TRBJ2-5	13	NA
TGTGCCAGCAGTTTGCTAGCGGGGGGGCCGGCCTACGAGCAGTACTTC	CASSLLAGGPAYEQYF	NA	TRBV6-6	TRBJ2-7	16	TRBD2
TGTGCCAGCAGCTTGAATGGGGTCTGGGGAGTTGGGTACAATGAGCAGTTCTTC	CASSLNGVWGVGYNEQFF	NA	TRBV5-4	TRBJ2-1	18	NA